The rows below give T cell receptor beta chains drawn from one sample of a study of CD8+ T cells in alopecia areata. Assay used: immunoSEQ multiplex PCR; TCRdb lists only in-frame clones, some missing. The data show about 200,000 clones, with roughly 56% seen just once and around 1.4% held by the top ten. This specimen consisted of CD4+ T cells sorted from blood, obtained at week 4, from a patient treated with tofacitinib. These receptors came from a human donor with alopecia areata. Each CDR3 is given with its conserved first and last residue. The order of the fields is J gene, clone size, D gene, V gene, CDR3 protein, CDR3 DNA. The D gene is left open where the match is weak. Not all rows give a size; the values are once, few, many and, for expanded clones, a class.

j_call: TRBJ2-3; clone_size: few; d_call: .; v_call: TRBV5-4; cdr3_aa: CASSLGMAPRDTQYF; cdr3_nt: TGTGCCAGCAGCTTGGGGATGGCGCCTCGGGATACGCAGTATTTT
j_call: TRBJ1-2; clone_size: .; d_call: .; v_call: TRBV30; cdr3_aa: CAWSQPQYGYTF; cdr3_nt: TGTGCCTGGAGTCAACCACAATATGGCTACACCTTC
j_call: TRBJ2-3; clone_size: .; d_call: .; v_call: TRBV4-1; cdr3_aa: CASSLTASQGTDTQYF; cdr3_nt: TGCGCCAGCAGCCTCACTGCCTCTCAGGGCACAGATACGCAGTATTTT
j_call: TRBJ1-5; clone_size: .; d_call: TRBD1; v_call: TRBV25-1; cdr3_aa: CASSESGQGNQPQHF; cdr3_nt: TGTGCCAGCAGTGAATCCGGACAGGGCAATCAGCCCCAGCATTTT
j_call: TRBJ1-4; clone_size: .; d_call: .; v_call: TRBV30; cdr3_aa: CAWSKKDFNEKLFF; cdr3_nt: TGTGCCTGGAGTAAGAAGGATTTTAATGAAAAACTGTTTTTT
j_call: TRBJ2-7; clone_size: few; d_call: .; v_call: TRBV28; cdr3_aa: CATRGEKAYEQYF; cdr3_nt: TGTGCCACCCGAGGGGAGAAGGCCTACGAGCAGTACTTC
j_call: TRBJ2-5; clone_size: .; d_call: TRBD1; v_call: TRBV4-3; cdr3_aa: CASSQTRKPGQRIGVETQYF; cdr3_nt: TGCGCCAGCAGCCAGACGCGTAAGCCGGGACAGAGGATCGGAGTGGAGACCCAGTACTTC
j_call: TRBJ2-1; clone_size: .; d_call: .; v_call: TRBV7-2; cdr3_aa: CASSLFNEQFF; cdr3_nt: TGTGCCAGCAGCTTGTTCAATGAGCAGTTCTTC
j_call: TRBJ2-7; clone_size: .; d_call: TRBD1; v_call: TRBV29-1; cdr3_aa: CSVQQGTGIGEQYF; cdr3_nt: TGCAGCGTTCAGCAGGGGACAGGGATTGGCGAGCAGTACTTC
j_call: TRBJ2-1; clone_size: .; d_call: TRBD2; v_call: TRBV9; cdr3_aa: CASSATLAGADEQFF; cdr3_nt: TGTGCCAGCAGCGCAACACTAGCGGGGGCCGATGAGCAGTTCTTC
j_call: TRBJ1-5; clone_size: .; d_call: .; v_call: TRBV29-1; cdr3_aa: CSVEGGGGGNQPQHF; cdr3_nt: TGCAGCGTTGAAGGAGGGGGGGGAGGCAATCAGCCCCAGCATTTT
j_call: TRBJ1-1; clone_size: .; d_call: .; v_call: TRBV6-5; cdr3_aa: CASSPPRAATAEAFF; cdr3_nt: TGTGCCAGCAGTCCCCCCAGGGCCGCGACGGCTGAAGCTTTCTTT
j_call: TRBJ2-7; clone_size: once; d_call: TRBD1; v_call: TRBV29-1; cdr3_aa: CSVRTGGLYEQYF; cdr3_nt: TGCAGCGTTCGGACAGGGGGTCTCTACGAGCAGTACTTC
j_call: TRBJ1-2; clone_size: few; d_call: .; v_call: TRBV29-1; cdr3_aa: CSVLGQRYGYTF; cdr3_nt: TGCAGCGTTCTCGGGCAGCGTTATGGCTACACCTTC
j_call: TRBJ1-1; clone_size: .; d_call: .; v_call: TRBV12-5; cdr3_aa: CASGLVGKGEAFF; cdr3_nt: TGTGCTAGTGGTTTGGTAGGTAAGGGAGAAGCTTTCTTT
j_call: TRBJ1-2; clone_size: .; d_call: TRBD1; v_call: TRBV6-5; cdr3_aa: CATLTGNYGYTF; cdr3_nt: TGTGCCACTCTGACAGGGAACTATGGCTACACCTTC
j_call: TRBJ1-6; clone_size: few; d_call: TRBD1; v_call: TRBV27; cdr3_aa: CASSPRQGTNSPLHF; cdr3_nt: TGTGCCAGCAGTCCTCGACAGGGGACTAATTCACCCCTCCACTTT
j_call: TRBJ1-5; clone_size: .; d_call: .; v_call: TRBV10-2; cdr3_aa: CASNTRASDQPQHF; cdr3_nt: TGCGCCAGCAACACCCGGGCCTCGGATCAGCCCCAGCATTTT
j_call: TRBJ2-3; clone_size: .; d_call: .; v_call: TRBV30; cdr3_aa: CAWSTRGTDTQYF; cdr3_nt: TGTGCCTGGTCTACGAGGGGGACAGATACGCAGTATTTT
j_call: TRBJ2-4; clone_size: .; d_call: TRBD1; v_call: TRBV2; cdr3_aa: CASSKGQVDIQYF; cdr3_nt: TGTGCCAGCAGCAAAGGACAGGTAGACATTCAGTACTTC
j_call: TRBJ2-5; clone_size: .; d_call: .; v_call: TRBV4-2; cdr3_aa: CASSQDARMETQYF; cdr3_nt: TGTGCCAGCAGCCAAGATGCCAGGATGGAGACCCAGTACTTC
j_call: TRBJ2-3; clone_size: .; d_call: .; v_call: TRBV7-8; cdr3_aa: CASTRGRTTTSTDTQYF; cdr3_nt: TGTGCCAGCACGCGCGGCAGGACGACTACTAGCACAGATACGCAGTATTTT
j_call: TRBJ2-2; clone_size: .; d_call: TRBD2; v_call: TRBV10-3; cdr3_aa: CATAQVSSGATGELFF; cdr3_nt: TGTGCCACCGCCCAGGTGTCTAGCGGGGCCACCGGGGAGCTGTTTTTT
j_call: TRBJ1-5; clone_size: .; d_call: .; v_call: TRBV27; cdr3_aa: CASRVGLNNQPQHF; cdr3_nt: TGTGCCAGCCGGGTGGGGCTGAACAATCAGCCCCAGCATTTT
j_call: TRBJ2-7; clone_size: few; d_call: .; v_call: TRBV19; cdr3_aa: CASFGQYF; cdr3_nt: TGTGCCAGTTTCGGGCAGTACTTC
j_call: TRBJ1-4; clone_size: .; d_call: .; v_call: TRBV27; cdr3_aa: CASSLLGGGDEKLFF; cdr3_nt: TGTGCCAGCAGTTTGCTCGGAGGGGGTGATGAAAAACTGTTTTTT
j_call: TRBJ1-1; clone_size: .; d_call: TRBD1; v_call: TRBV29-1; cdr3_aa: CSVTTGVNTEAFF; cdr3_nt: TGCAGCGTCACGACAGGGGTGAACACTGAAGCTTTCTTT
j_call: TRBJ1-2; clone_size: .; d_call: TRBD1; v_call: TRBV30; cdr3_aa: CAWKRQGNQYGYTF; cdr3_nt: TGTGCCTGGAAACGACAGGGGAATCAGTATGGCTACACCTTC
j_call: TRBJ1-4; clone_size: .; d_call: .; v_call: TRBV30; cdr3_aa: CAWSSGYEKLFF; cdr3_nt: TGTGCCTGGAGCTCCGGGTATGAAAAACTGTTTTTT
j_call: TRBJ2-3; clone_size: once; d_call: .; v_call: TRBV29-1; cdr3_aa: CSVAGPSTDTQYF; cdr3_nt: TGCAGCGTTGCAGGACCGAGCACAGATACGCAGTATTTT
j_call: TRBJ1-1; clone_size: .; d_call: .; v_call: TRBV30; cdr3_aa: CAWRSSINTEAFF; cdr3_nt: TGTGCCTGGCGTAGTAGTATAAACACTGAAGCTTTCTTT
j_call: TRBJ1-2; clone_size: .; d_call: .; v_call: TRBV29-1; cdr3_aa: CSVERGLYGYTF; cdr3_nt: TGCAGCGTTGAAAGGGGTCTCTATGGCTACACCTTC
j_call: TRBJ2-7; clone_size: .; d_call: .; v_call: TRBV6-5; cdr3_aa: CASSYRAGGSYEQYF; cdr3_nt: TGTGCCAGCAGTTACAGGGCAGGCGGGTCCTACGAGCAGTACTTC
j_call: TRBJ2-5; clone_size: few; d_call: .; v_call: TRBV2; cdr3_aa: CASRQPFANQETQYF; cdr3_nt: TGTGCCAGCAGACAACCCTTTGCAAACCAAGAGACCCAGTACTTC
j_call: TRBJ2-7; clone_size: few; d_call: TRBD1; v_call: TRBV10-3; cdr3_aa: CAISEPLTGTGRYEQYF; cdr3_nt: TGTGCCATCAGTGAGCCGCTAACCGGGACAGGGCGCTACGAGCAGTACTTC
j_call: TRBJ2-3; clone_size: many; d_call: .; v_call: TRBV5-1; cdr3_aa: CASSPSLTSSTLVPDTQYF; cdr3_nt: TGCGCCAGCAGCCCTAGCCTCACTAGCTCCACGTTAGTCCCAGATACGCAGTATTTT
j_call: TRBJ1-2; clone_size: once; d_call: .; v_call: TRBV4-3; cdr3_aa: CASSQEGSAANYGYTF; cdr3_nt: TGCGCCAGCAGCCAAGAAGGATCGGCCGCTAACTATGGCTACACCTTC
j_call: TRBJ2-7; clone_size: .; d_call: .; v_call: TRBV18; cdr3_aa: CASSPAGSYEQYF; cdr3_nt: TGTGCCAGCTCACCGGCGGGTTCCTACGAGCAGTACTTC
j_call: TRBJ2-7; clone_size: .; d_call: TRBD2; v_call: TRBV5-1; cdr3_aa: CASSPYSGYEQYF; cdr3_nt: TGCGCCAGCAGCCCCTATAGCGGGTACGAGCAGTACTTC
j_call: TRBJ2-7; clone_size: .; d_call: .; v_call: TRBV30; cdr3_aa: CAWSVAGLYEQYF; cdr3_nt: TGTGCCTGGAGTGTAGCAGGGCTCTACGAGCAGTACTTC
j_call: TRBJ1-1; clone_size: .; d_call: .; v_call: TRBV5-5; cdr3_aa: CASSQDKNTEAFF; cdr3_nt: TGTGCCAGCAGCCAGGACAAGAACACTGAAGCTTTCTTT
j_call: TRBJ2-5; clone_size: .; d_call: .; v_call: TRBV5-1; cdr3_aa: CASSSDNQETQYF; cdr3_nt: TGCGCCAGCAGCTCGGACAATCAAGAGACCCAGTACTTC
j_call: TRBJ1-5; clone_size: few; d_call: TRBD1; v_call: TRBV7-2; cdr3_aa: CASSNRGGQPQHF; cdr3_nt: TGTGCCAGCAGTAACAGGGGCGGTCAGCCCCAGCATTTT
j_call: TRBJ2-7; clone_size: .; d_call: TRBD1; v_call: TRBV5-1; cdr3_aa: CASRRATGTGVSYEQYF; cdr3_nt: TGCGCCAGCAGGAGAGCAACCGGGACAGGGGTCTCCTACGAGCAGTACTTC
j_call: TRBJ2-7; clone_size: .; d_call: TRBD1; v_call: TRBV23-1; cdr3_aa: CASSQGTATYEQYF; cdr3_nt: TGCGCCAGCAGTCAAGGGACAGCAACCTACGAGCAGTACTTC
j_call: TRBJ1-2; clone_size: .; d_call: TRBD1; v_call: TRBV23-1; cdr3_aa: CASSQSQGDGYTF; cdr3_nt: TGCGCCAGCAGTCAATCACAGGGGGATGGCTACACCTTC
j_call: TRBJ2-7; clone_size: .; d_call: TRBD2; v_call: TRBV11-2; cdr3_aa: CASSLGLAGGPSYEQYF; cdr3_nt: TGTGCCAGCAGCTTGGGACTAGCGGGGGGGCCAAGTTACGAGCAGTACTTC
j_call: TRBJ1-2; clone_size: .; d_call: .; v_call: TRBV30; cdr3_aa: CAWSAIGPTRGYTF; cdr3_nt: TGTGCCTGGAGCGCCATAGGCCCGACCCGTGGCTACACCTTC
j_call: TRBJ1-2; clone_size: few; d_call: .; v_call: TRBV7-9; cdr3_aa: CASSPPVSNYGYTF; cdr3_nt: TGTGCCAGCAGCCCCCCAGTCTCCAACTATGGCTACACCTTC
j_call: TRBJ1-1; clone_size: once; d_call: .; v_call: TRBV29-1; cdr3_aa: CSVQGLMNTEAFF; cdr3_nt: TGCAGCGTACAGGGTCTGATGAACACTGAAGCTTTCTTT
j_call: TRBJ2-2; clone_size: .; d_call: .; v_call: TRBV11-1; cdr3_aa: CASSLTVGITGELFF; cdr3_nt: TGTGCCAGCAGCTTAACTGTGGGGATCACCGGGGAGCTGTTTTTT
j_call: TRBJ2-1; clone_size: few; d_call: TRBD1; v_call: TRBV5-6; cdr3_aa: CASSLDRGLYNEQFF; cdr3_nt: TGTGCCAGCAGCTTGGACAGGGGATTATACAATGAGCAGTTCTTC
j_call: TRBJ2-5; clone_size: .; d_call: TRBD1; v_call: TRBV2; cdr3_aa: CASSLRTGKETQYF; cdr3_nt: TGTGCCAGCAGTTTGCGGACAGGCAAAGAGACCCAGTACTTC
j_call: TRBJ2-1; clone_size: few; d_call: TRBD2; v_call: TRBV12-5; cdr3_aa: CASGSGLAGGPDEQFF; cdr3_nt: TGTGCTAGTGGTTCCGGACTAGCGGGGGGGCCAGATGAGCAGTTCTTC
j_call: TRBJ2-1; clone_size: .; d_call: TRBD1; v_call: TRBV9; cdr3_aa: CASSVLGGEQFF; cdr3_nt: TGTGCCAGCAGCGTATTAGGGGGCGAGCAGTTCTTC